Listed here are 2 T cell receptor beta chains from one sample, sequenced in a study of T-cell memory formation after mild COVID-19. MiXCR, run by TCRdb on the 5' RACE reads, gives a single entry per CDR3 protein. The sample lists approximately 350,000 distinct CDR3 sequences, about 15% occurring once. The sequenced material came from PBMCs or a T cell subset sorted from them (not recorded which). The receptors shown here come from a man between 18 and 29 years old who had mild COVID-19 (a few samples of this study predate the infection). Cell type and time point are not known.

CDR3 bases: TGCGCCAGTGGAAGGGACAGGCCCTCCACTGAAGCTTTCTTT. This translates into CASGRDRPSTEAFF. The rearrangement uses TRBV5-1 and TRBJ1-1; 8 bases align to TRBD1. CDR1 is SGHRS, CDR2 YFSETQ, per germline. V lost 8 bases, J lost 4 bases, and 10 bases stayed unmatched. The CDR3 extends over 14 amino acids.

This clonotype has more than one count but fewer than ten. The gene calls are TRBV4-1 and TRBJ2-2; D ambiguous. Trimming cost V 4 bases and J 2 bases, with 17 bases left between them. Germline V gene data show CDR1 as MGHRA and CDR2 as YSYEKL. This CDR3 region has 17 residues. The CDR3 DNA reads TGCGCCAGCAGCCGAGAAGGACGGAGCCCAAACACCGGGGAGCTGTTTTTT. Translating it yields CASSREGRSPNTGELFF.